The clone carrying this T cell receptor beta chain has just a few counts. Its specificity is unknown. These data belong to a study of sequential checkpoint blockade in melanoma. Background on the study: Maintenance nivolumab came after either treatment sequence.

V was clipped by 5 bases and J by 2 bases, with 18 bases between them. CDR3 size: 17 residues. The germline CDR1 and CDR2 sequences are SGHNT and YENEEA. The method was immunoSEQ multiplex PCR; TCRdb's version includes in-frame clones alone and lacks a portion of them. The table shows approximately 8,700 clones, with around 24% occurring only once. Study findings and constraints: Rising tumor T-cell fraction and clonality meant about 30 times likelier benefit.

Noted treatment: randomized to nivolumab then ipilimumab (arm A) or the reverse (arm B). DNA-damaging chemotherapy had not been given to any patient beforehand. The sequence was obtained from a human donor with melanoma. This sequence joins TRBV11-3 and TRBJ2-2, with D perhaps being TRBD1 or TRBD2 (5 bases each). The sample consisted of tumor tissue (inferred from file names), taken from a patient given nivolumab and ipilimumab in sequence. The CDR3 nucleotides read TGTGCCAGCAGCCCGTCGGTGGGGACGGCCAACACCGGGGAGCTGTTTTTT. Amino acid sequence: CASSPSVGTANTGELFF.